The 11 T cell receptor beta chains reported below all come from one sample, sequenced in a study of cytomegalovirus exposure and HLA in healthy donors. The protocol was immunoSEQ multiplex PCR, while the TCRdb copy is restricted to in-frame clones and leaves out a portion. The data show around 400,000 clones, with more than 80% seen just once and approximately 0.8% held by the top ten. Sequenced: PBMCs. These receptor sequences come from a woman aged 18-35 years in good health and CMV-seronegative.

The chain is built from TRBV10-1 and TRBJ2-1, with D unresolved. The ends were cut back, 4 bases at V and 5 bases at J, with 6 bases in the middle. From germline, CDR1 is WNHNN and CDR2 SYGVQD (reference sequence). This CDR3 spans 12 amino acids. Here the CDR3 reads CASSGAHNEQFF. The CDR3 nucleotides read TGCGCCAGCAGTGGGGCCCACAATGAGCAGTTCTTC.

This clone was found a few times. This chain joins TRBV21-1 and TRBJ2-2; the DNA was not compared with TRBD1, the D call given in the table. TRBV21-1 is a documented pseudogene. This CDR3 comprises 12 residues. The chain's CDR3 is CASIPGTGELFF. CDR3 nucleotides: TGTGCCAGCATACCAGGGACCGGGGAGCTGTTTTTT.

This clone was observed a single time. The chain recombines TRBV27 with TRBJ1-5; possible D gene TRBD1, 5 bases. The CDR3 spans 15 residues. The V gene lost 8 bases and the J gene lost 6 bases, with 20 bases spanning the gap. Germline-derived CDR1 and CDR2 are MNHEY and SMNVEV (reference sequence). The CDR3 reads CASGRAGPPGQPQHF. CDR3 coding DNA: TGTGCCAGCGGTCGGGCGGGGCCGCCGGGTCAGCCCCAGCATTTT.

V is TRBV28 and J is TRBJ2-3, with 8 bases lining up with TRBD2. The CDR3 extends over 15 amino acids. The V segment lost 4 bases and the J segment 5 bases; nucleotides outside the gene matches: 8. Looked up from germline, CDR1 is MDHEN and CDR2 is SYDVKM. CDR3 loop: CASSSAAGVGDTQYF. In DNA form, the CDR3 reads TGTGCCAGCAGTTCCGCAGCGGGAGTGGGAGATACGCAGTATTTT.

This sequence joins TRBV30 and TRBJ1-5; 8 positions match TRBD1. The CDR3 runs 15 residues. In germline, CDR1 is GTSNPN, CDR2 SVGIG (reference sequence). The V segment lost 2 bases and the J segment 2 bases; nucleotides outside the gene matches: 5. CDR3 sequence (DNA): TGTGCCTGGAGTACCGGACAGGGTGGCAATCAGCCCCAGCATTTT. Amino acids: CAWSTGQGGNQPQHF.

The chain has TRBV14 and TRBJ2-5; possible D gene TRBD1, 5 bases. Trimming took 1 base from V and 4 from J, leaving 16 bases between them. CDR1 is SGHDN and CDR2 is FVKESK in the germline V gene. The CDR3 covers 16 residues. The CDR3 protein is CASSQGTLGRLETQYF. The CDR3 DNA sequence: TGTGCCAGCAGCCAAGGAACCCTGGGGCGGCTAGAGACCCAGTACTTC.

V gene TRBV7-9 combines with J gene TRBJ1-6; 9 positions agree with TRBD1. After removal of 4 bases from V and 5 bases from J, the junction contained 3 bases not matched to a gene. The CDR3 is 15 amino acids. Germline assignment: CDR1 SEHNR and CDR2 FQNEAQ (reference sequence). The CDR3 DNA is TGTGCCAGCAGCTCCACAGGGGGCAATAATTCACCCCTCCACTTT. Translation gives CASSSTGGNNSPLHF.

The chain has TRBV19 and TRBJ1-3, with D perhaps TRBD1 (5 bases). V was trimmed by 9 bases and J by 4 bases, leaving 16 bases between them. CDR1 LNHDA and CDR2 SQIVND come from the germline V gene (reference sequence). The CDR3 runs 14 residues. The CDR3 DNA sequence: TGTGCCAGCCTCCTTACAGGTGCGGGAAACACCATATATTTT. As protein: CASLLTGAGNTIYF.

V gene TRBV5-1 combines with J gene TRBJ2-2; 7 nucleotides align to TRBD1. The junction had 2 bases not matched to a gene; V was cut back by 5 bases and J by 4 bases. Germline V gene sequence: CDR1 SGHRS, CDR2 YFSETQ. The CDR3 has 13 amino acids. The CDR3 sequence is CASSWTGTGELFF. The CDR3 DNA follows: TGCGCCAGCAGTTGGACAGGCACCGGGGAGCTGTTTTTT.

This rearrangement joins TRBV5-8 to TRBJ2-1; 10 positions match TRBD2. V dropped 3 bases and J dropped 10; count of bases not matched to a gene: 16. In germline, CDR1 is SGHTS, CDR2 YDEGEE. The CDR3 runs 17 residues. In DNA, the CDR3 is TGTGCCAGCAGCTCATATGCGGGACTAGCGCTTCCTCGGGAGCAGTTCTTC. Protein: CASSSYAGLALPREQFF.

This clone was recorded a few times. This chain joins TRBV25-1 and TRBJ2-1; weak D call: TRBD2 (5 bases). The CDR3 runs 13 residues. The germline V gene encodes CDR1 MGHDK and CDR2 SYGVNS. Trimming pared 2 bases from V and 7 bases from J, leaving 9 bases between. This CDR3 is CASSERRRNEQFF. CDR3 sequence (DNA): TGTGCCAGCAGTGAAAGGAGGAGGAATGAGCAGTTCTTC.